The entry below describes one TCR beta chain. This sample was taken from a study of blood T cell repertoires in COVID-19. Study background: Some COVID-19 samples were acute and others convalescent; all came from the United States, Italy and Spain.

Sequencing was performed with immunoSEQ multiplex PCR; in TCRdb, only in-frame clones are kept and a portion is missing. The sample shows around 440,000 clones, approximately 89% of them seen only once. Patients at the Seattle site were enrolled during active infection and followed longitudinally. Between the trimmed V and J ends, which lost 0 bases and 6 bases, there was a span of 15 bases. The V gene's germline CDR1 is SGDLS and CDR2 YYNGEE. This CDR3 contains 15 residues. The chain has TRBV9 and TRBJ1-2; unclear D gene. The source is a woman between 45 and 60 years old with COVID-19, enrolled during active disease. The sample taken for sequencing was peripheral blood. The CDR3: CASSVVSAGGDGYTF. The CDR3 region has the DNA TGTGCCAGCAGCGTAGTTTCAGCTGGCGGAGATGGCTACACCTTC.